The 16 T cell receptor beta chains below all came from one sample that was sequenced in a study of T cells after posttransplantation cyclophosphamide. Treatment was busulfan-fludarabine conditioning, a marrow graft, and cyclophosphamide on days +3 and +4. Data came from immunoSEQ multiplex PCR; TCRdb stores just in-frame clones and leaves some out. The data show 9,500 to 12,000 clones, around nine tenths seen once. Sequences were derived from PBMCs, sampled after allogeneic stem cell transplant with posttransplant cyclophosphamide. These receptors originate from a female patient aged 25-40 years who received an allogeneic stem cell transplant from an unrelated donor, was CMV-positive, and had no GVHD. A share of the T cells may be of graft donor origin.

The table lists this clone with a few counts. The chain links TRBV27 to TRBJ1-6; D not resolved. V gave up 2 bases and J gave up 5 bases, with 7 bases separating them. CDR1 and CDR2 from the germline V gene are MNHEY and SMNVEV (reference sequence). CDR3 length: 14 residues. CDR3 sequence (DNA): TGTGCCAGCAGTTTAACGGCGGATAATTCACCCCTCCACTTT. This encodes CASSLTADNSPLHF.

J is TRBJ1-5 and V is TRBV27, with D unresolved. V was shortened by 5 bases and J by 0 bases, with 11 bases between the two germline ends. Germline CDR1 reads MNHEY; CDR2 reads SMNVEV (reference sequence). The CDR3 is 15 amino acids. The CDR3 region is CASSDLRDSNQPQHF. CDR3 in DNA: TGTGCCAGCAGTGACCTCCGGGATAGCAATCAGCCCCAGCATTTT.

The chain joins TRBV2 to TRBJ1-1; no firm D call. Looked up from germline, CDR1 is SNHLY and CDR2 is FYNNEI. CDR3 length: 13 amino acids. The V gene lost 6 bases and the J gene lost 0 bases, with 8 bases spanning the gap. The CDR3 reads CASSLTLNTEAFF. Here the CDR3 DNA reads TGTGCCAGCAGCCTGACTTTGAACACTGAAGCTTTCTTT.

V is TRBV4-1 and J is TRBJ1-4; no clear D. The CDR3 covers 14 residues. Germline CDR1 reads MGHRA; CDR2 reads YSYEKL. Trimming took 1 base from V and 8 from J, leaving 11 bases between them. CDR3 sequence reads: CASSQGFSREKLFF. Written as DNA, the CDR3 is TGCGCCAGCAGCCAAGGGTTTTCTAGGGAAAAACTGTTTTTT.

The chain carries TRBV7-6 and TRBJ2-7; D gene uncertain. Germline V lookup: CDR1 SGHVS, CDR2 FNYEAQ. The CDR3 loop spans 14 amino acids. V was pared by 1 base and J by 3 bases, with 10 bases between. Here the CDR3 reads CASSLEAAVYEQYF. DNA for the CDR3: TGTGCCAGCAGCTTAGAGGCGGCCGTCTACGAGCAGTACTTC.

V and J are TRBV5-1 and TRBJ2-4, with TRBD2 identical over 7 bases. J was trimmed by 1 base and V by 0 bases; bases with no gene match: 10. Germline assignment: CDR1 SGHRS and CDR2 YFSETQ. The CDR3 runs to 18 residues. The CDR3: CASSLAKSIGGAKNIQYF. The CDR3 DNA reads TGCGCCAGCAGCTTGGCCAAATCAATCGGGGGGGCCAAAAACATTCAGTACTTC.

V usage is TRBV19 and J usage is TRBJ2-7, with TRBD2 identical over 12 bases. The junction had 4 bases not matched to a gene; V was cut back by 5 bases and J by 5 bases. The CDR3 length is 14 residues. In germline, CDR1 is LNHDA, CDR2 SQIVND (reference sequence). CDR3 coding DNA: TGTGCCAGTAGTGACTGGACTAGCGGGAACGAGCAGTACTTC. Its protein product is CASSDWTSGNEQYF.

This clone is categorized as large. V gene TRBV7-9 combines with J gene TRBJ2-3; D may be TRBD2 (5 bases). The germline V gene encodes CDR1 SEHNR and CDR2 FQNEAQ (reference sequence). There are 13 residues in the CDR3. V was shortened by 5 bases and J by 4 bases, with 10 bases between the two germline ends. CDR3 in DNA: TGTGCCAGCAGCCCGACGGAGGCAGATACGCAGTATTTT. Encoded protein: CASSPTEADTQYF.

The rearrangement joins TRBV6-1 to TRBJ1-1, with a possible D match to TRBD1 (5 bases). V lost 2 bases, J lost 5 bases, and 18 bases lay in between. The CDR3 sequence is 16 residues long. Germline V CDR1 and CDR2: MNHNS, SASEGT. The CDR3 sequence is CASSERAGRDGTEAFF. CDR3 DNA sequence: TGTGCCAGCAGTGAAAGGGCAGGGCGGGATGGGACTGAAGCTTTCTTT.

The chain links TRBV11-3 to TRBJ2-7; perhaps TRBD2 as D (6 bases). CDR1 is SGHNT and CDR2 is YENEEA in the germline V gene. V was clipped by 5 bases and J by 2 bases, with 13 bases between them. The CDR3 has 14 residues. Here the CDR3 DNA reads TGTGCCAGCAGCCTCGAAGGAGGGGCCTACGAGCAGTACTTC. Protein product: CASSLEGGAYEQYF.

CDR3 sequence: CASRTGQGIYEQYF. The CDR3 nucleotides read TGTGCCAGCCGCACAGGGCAGGGGATATACGAGCAGTACTTC. V is TRBV2 and J is TRBJ2-7, with TRBD1 as a possible D gene (6 bases). The V gene's germline CDR1 is SNHLY and CDR2 FYNNEI. Trimming removed 8 bases at V and 4 bases at J, with 18 bases between. The CDR3 totals 14 residues.

The sample holds one count of this clone. The chain carries TRBV27 and TRBJ2-2, with 9 bases matching TRBD2. Germline CDR1 and CDR2: MNHEY and SMNVEV (reference sequence). This CDR3 is 16 amino acids long. V lost 8 bases and J lost 5; bases outside the gene matches: 12. CDR3 nucleotides: TGTGCCAGCCGTACTGCGGGGGGGCCCCGAACCGGGGAGCTGTTTTTT. As protein: CASRTAGGPRTGELFF.

This chain links TRBV27 with TRBJ2-7, with D tentatively TRBD2 (6 bases). V was shortened by 5 bases and J by 5 bases, with 22 bases between the two germline ends. The CDR3 runs to 16 residues. CDR1 MNHEY and CDR2 SMNVEV come from the germline V gene (reference sequence). This CDR3 reads CASSLSPGLLLNEQYF. Here the CDR3 DNA reads TGTGCCAGCAGTCTGAGCCCGGGACTCTTACTAAACGAGCAGTACTTC.

The chain recombines TRBV29-1 with TRBJ2-6; 7 bases fit TRBD2. Losses at the gene ends were 4 bases for V and 3 bases for J; bases not matched to a gene: 6. Germline loops: CDR1 SQVTM, CDR2 ANQGSEA. This CDR3 has 15 amino acids. The CDR3 loop is CSVGREPLGANVLTF. CDR3 DNA sequence: TGCAGCGTTGGGCGGGAGCCTCTTGGGGCCAACGTCCTGACTTTC.

The gene calls are TRBV5-1 and TRBJ1-2, with D unclear. V lost 0 bases, J lost 8 bases, and 11 bases lay in between. The length of the CDR3 is 13 residues. CDR1 is SGHRS, CDR2 YFSETQ, per germline. The DNA for the CDR3 is TGCGCCAGCAGCTTGGGTAGCGGCCGCGGCTACACCTTC. Translating gives CASSLGSGRGYTF.

The V call is TRBV28, the J call TRBJ2-3, with D unresolved. Germline CDR1 MDHEN, CDR2 SYDVKM. This CDR3 region has 14 residues. Trimming stripped 4 bases from V and 0 bases from J, with 8 bases between. The CDR3 nucleotides read TGTGCCAGCAGTTGGCAGGATAGCACAGATACGCAGTATTTT. This gives the protein CASSWQDSTDTQYF.